This TCR beta chain was recovered during a study of blood T cells in healthy people across ages. Points from the study as a whole: Age showed a roughly linear inverse relationship with TCR beta diversity per million T cells.

In regard to this clonotype: Antigen unknown.

PCR was performed a second time for about 6 to 12 cycles using a sample-barcoded 5' primer and a J-beta primer mix. Each single sample gave us at least 2.5 million CDR3-containing paired-end reads. TCRdb processed the 5' RACE reads anew with MiXCR; each CDR3 protein has one entry. Here the sample spans some 900,000 distinct CDR3 sequences, around 30% being singletons. CDR1 is MDHEN and CDR2 is SYDVKM in the germline V gene. CDR3 length: 17 amino acids. Sequencing was done on a sample of blood. This TCR derives from a woman aged 80 or older in good health. V is TRBV28 and J is TRBJ2-1, with 11 positions matching TRBD2. The J call may be incorrect, as the DNA end agrees better with TRBJ2-7. The CDR3: CASSTTTSGGQYNEQYF. The CDR3 DNA reads as TGTGCCAGCTCGACAACCACTAGCGGGGGCCAATACAATGAGCAGTACTTC.